This TCR beta chain was identified during a study of blood T cells in healthy people across ages. Overall study: Template-switching capture recovered about one barcoded beta molecule per two T cells.

From germline, CDR1 is LGHDT and CDR2 YNNKEL (reference sequence). V lost 4 bases, J lost 4 bases, and 8 bases stayed unmatched. This CDR3 comprises 16 residues. A J-beta primer mix and a sample-barcoded 5' primer were used in a second PCR of roughly 6 to 11 cycles. TCRdb recomputed calls from the 5' RACE reads with MiXCR, one row per CDR3 protein. The data contain hundreds of thousands of distinct CDR3 sequences, nearly 60% of them seen just once; the ten biggest clones take up about 20%. Sequencing input: blood. This TCR was sampled from a young man in good health. J is TRBJ2-1 and V is TRBV3-1; TRBD2 aligns across 9 bases. The CDR3 DNA reads TGTGCCAGCAGCCTTATGAGCGGGAGGTTGTACAATGAGCAGTTCTTC. It specifies CASSLMSGRLYNEQFF.